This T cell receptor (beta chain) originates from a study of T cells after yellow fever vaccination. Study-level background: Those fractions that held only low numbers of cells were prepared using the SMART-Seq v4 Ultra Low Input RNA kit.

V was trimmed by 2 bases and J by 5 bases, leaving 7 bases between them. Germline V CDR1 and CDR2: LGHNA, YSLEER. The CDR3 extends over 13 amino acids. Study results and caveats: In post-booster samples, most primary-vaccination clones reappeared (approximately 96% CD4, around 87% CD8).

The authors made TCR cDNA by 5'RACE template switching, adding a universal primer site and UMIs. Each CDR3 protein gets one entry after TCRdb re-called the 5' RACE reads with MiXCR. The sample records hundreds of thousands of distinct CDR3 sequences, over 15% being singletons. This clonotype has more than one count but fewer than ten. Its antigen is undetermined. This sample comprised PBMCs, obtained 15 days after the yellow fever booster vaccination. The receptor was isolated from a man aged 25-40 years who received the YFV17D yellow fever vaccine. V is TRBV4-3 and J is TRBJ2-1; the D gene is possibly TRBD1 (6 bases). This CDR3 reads CASSQQGNNEQFF. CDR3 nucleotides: TGCGCCAGCAGCCAACAGGGGAACAATGAGCAGTTCTTC.